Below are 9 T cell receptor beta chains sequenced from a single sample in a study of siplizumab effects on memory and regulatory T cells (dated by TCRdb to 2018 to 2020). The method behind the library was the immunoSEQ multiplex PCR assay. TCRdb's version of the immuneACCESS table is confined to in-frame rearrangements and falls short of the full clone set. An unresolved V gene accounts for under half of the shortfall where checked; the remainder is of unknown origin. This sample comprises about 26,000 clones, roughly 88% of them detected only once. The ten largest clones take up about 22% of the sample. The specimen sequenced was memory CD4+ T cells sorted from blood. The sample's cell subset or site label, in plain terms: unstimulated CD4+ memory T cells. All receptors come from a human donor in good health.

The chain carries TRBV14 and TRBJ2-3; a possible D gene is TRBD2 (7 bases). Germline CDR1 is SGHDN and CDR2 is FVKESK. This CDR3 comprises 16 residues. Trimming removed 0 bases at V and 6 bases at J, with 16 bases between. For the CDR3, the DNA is TGTGCCAGCAGCCAAGAAAGGGGGAGGGCTTCGGATACGCAGTATTTT. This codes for CASSQERGRASDTQYF. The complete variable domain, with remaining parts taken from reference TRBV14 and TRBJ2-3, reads EAGVTQFPSHSVIEKGQTVTLRCDPISGHDNLYWYRRVMGKEIKFLLHFVKESKQDESGMPNNRFLAERTGGTYSTLKVQPAELEDSGVYFCASSQERGRASDTQYFGPGTRLTVL.

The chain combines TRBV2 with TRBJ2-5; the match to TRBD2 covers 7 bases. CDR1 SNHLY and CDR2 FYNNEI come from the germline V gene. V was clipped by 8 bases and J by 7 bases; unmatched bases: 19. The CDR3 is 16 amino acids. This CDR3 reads CASRRVAGASSGTQYF. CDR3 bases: TGTGCCAGCCGGAGGGTGGCGGGAGCCTCCAGCGGGACCCAGTACTTC.

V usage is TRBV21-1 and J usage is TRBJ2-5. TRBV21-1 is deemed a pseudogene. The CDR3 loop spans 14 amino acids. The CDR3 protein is CASTKGPYQETQYF. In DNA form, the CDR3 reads TGTGCCAGCACGAAGGGCCCGTACCAAGAGACCCAGTACTTC.

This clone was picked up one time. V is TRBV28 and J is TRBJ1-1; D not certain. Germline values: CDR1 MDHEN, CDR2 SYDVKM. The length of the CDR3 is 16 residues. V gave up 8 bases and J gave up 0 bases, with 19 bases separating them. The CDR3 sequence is CASPPAVPSMNTEAFF. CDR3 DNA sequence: TGTGCCAGCCCTCCCGCAGTCCCCTCTATGAACACTGAAGCTTTCTTT.

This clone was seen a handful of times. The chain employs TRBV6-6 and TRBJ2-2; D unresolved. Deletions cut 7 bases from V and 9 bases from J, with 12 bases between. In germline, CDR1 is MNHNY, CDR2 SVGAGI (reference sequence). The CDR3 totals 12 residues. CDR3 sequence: CASTKRVWELFF. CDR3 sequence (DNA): TGTGCCAGCACCAAAAGAGTCTGGGAGCTGTTTTTT.

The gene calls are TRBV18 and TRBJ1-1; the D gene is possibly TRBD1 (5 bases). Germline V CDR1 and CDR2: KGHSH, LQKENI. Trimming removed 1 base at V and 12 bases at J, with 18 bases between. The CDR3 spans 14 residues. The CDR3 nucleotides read TGTGCCAGCTCACCACGCGACAGCAGGAGGTCCTCTTTCTTT. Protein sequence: CASSPRDSRRSSFF. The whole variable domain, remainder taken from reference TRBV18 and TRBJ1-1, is NAGVMQNPRHLVRRRGQEARLRCSPMKGHSHVYWYRQLPEEGLKFMVYLQKENIIDESGMPKERFSAEFPKEGPSILRIQQVVRGDSAAYFCASSPRDSRRSSFFGQGTRLTVV.

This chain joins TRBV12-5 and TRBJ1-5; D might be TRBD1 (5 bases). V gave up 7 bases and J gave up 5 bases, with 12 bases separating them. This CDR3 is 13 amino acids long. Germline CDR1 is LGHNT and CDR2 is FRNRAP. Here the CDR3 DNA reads TGTGCTAGTGCCCGAAAACAGGATCAGCCCCAGCATTTT. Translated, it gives CASARKQDQPQHF. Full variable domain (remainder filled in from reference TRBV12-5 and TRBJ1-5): DARVTQTPRHKVTEMGQEVTMRCQPILGHNTVFWYRQTMMQGLELLAYFRNRAPLDDSGMPKDRFSAEMPDATLATLKIQPSEPRDSAVYFCASARKQDQPQHFGDGTRLSIL.

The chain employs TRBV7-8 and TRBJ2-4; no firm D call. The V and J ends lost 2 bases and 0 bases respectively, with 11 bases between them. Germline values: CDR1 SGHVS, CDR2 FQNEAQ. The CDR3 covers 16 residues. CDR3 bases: TGTGCCAGCAGCTTACCCCCCCAGCTAGCCAAAAACATTCAGTACTTC. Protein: CASSLPPQLAKNIQYF.

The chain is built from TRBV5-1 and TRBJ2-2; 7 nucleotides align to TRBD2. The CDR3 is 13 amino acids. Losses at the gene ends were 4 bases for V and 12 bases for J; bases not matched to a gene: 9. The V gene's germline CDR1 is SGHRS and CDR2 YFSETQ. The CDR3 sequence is CASSPREAGKLFF. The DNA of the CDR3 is TGCGCCAGCAGCCCCAGAGAAGCGGGAAAGCTGTTTTTT.